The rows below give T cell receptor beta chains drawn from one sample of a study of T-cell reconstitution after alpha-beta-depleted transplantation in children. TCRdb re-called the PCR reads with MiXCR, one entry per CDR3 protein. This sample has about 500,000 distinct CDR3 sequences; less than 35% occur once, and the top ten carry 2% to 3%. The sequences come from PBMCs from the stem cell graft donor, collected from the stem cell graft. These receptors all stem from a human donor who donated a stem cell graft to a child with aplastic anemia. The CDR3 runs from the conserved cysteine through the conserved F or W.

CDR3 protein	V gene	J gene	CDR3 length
CASSLGSYSGANVLTF	TRBV5-8	TRBJ2-6	16
CASSLVGGKGETQYF	TRBV12-3/TRBV12-4	TRBJ2-5	15
CASSRGTAGETQYF	TRBV27	TRBJ2-5	14
CASYASGNRETQYF	TRBV6-2/TRBV6-3	TRBJ2-5	14
CSAPEFVRNTGELFF	TRBV20-1	TRBJ2-2	15
CASSYSGRGRGGNEQFF	TRBV6-5	TRBJ2-1	17
CASSLGAGTSNYGYTF	TRBV5-1	TRBJ1-2	16
CASSNTGTEQFF	TRBV6-5	TRBJ2-1	12
CATSDQLAGTLETQYF	TRBV24-1	TRBJ2-5	16
CASSLDRTGNNEQFF	TRBV11-2	TRBJ2-1	15
CSASQASDVWGPHGYTF	TRBV20-1	TRBJ1-2	17
CASSQDIGDGRVGYTF	TRBV4-3	TRBJ1-2	16
CASTGGGIISGANVLTF	TRBV12-3/TRBV12-4	TRBJ2-6	17
CASSMRSSTDTQYF	TRBV7-2	TRBJ2-3	14
CASSLVGAQQETQYF	TRBV5-1	TRBJ2-5	15